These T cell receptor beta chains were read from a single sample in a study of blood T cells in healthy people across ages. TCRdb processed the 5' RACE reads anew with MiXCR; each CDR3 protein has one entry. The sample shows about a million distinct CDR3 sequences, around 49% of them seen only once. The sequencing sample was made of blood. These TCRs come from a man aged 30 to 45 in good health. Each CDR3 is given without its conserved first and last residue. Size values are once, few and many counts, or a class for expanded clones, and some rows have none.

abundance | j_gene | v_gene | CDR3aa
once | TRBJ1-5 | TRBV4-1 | ASSQETGLHQPQH
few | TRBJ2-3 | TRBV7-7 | ASSPHSSSSTDTQY
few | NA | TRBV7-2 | ASSFGGASETQY
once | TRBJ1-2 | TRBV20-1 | SAWGRQGNYGYT
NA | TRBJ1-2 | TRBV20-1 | SARDPLQGAVDGYT
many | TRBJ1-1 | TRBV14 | ASSLLGTEAF
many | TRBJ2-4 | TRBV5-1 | ASSFDRGVAKNIQY
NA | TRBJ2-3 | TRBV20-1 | SARGTQGVQY
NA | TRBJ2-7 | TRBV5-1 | ASSWGRGQDEQY
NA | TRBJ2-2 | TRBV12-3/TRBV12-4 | ASSPQGAFLGELF
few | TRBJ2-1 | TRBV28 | ASSFRRGNEQF
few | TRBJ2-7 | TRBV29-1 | SVATGSYEQY
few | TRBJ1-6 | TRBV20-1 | SAPGRDNSPLH
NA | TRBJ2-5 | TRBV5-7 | ASSLKRTQETQY